Given below is one T cell receptor (beta chain) in context. This record comes from a study of OX40 agonist ivuxolimab in advanced cancers. Turning to the study itself: In three patients, partial responses were observed, one with hepatocellular carcinoma and two with cutaneous melanoma.

Germline CDR1 is SGHDN and CDR2 is FVKESK. The V gene lost 0 bases and the J gene lost 5 bases, with 6 bases spanning the gap. This CDR3 spans 13 amino acids. The investigators sampled blood at baseline, at cycle 4 day 1, and at cycle 7 day 1. Sequencing used immunoSEQ multiplex PCR; TCRdb keeps in-frame clones, though not all of them. The sample includes 25,000 to 35,000 clones, about four fifths of them seen just once. The receptor comes from an adult with an advanced solid tumor such as melanoma, head and neck, liver or kidney cancer. This chain links TRBV14 with TRBJ2-3, with unresolved D. Sequencing was performed on CD4+ or CD8+ T cells sorted from blood, taken in a trial of the OX40 agonist ivuxolimab. CDR3 DNA: TGTGCCAGCAGCCAAGAGCTGAGAGATACGCAGTATTTT. Translation gives CASSQELRDTQYF. Drawing the rest from reference TRBV14 and TRBJ2-3, the complete variable domain is EAGVTQFPSHSVIEKGQTVTLRCDPISGHDNLYWYRRVMGKEIKFLLHFVKESKQDESGMPNNRFLAERTGGTYSTLKVQPAELEDSGVYFCASSQELRDTQYFGPGTRLTVL.